One sample yielded the 25 T cell receptor beta chains listed below, sequenced in a study of T cells in Graves' hyperthyroidism and ophthalmopathy. TCR beta CDR3 regions were amplified from RNA. First-round RT-PCR of the TCR CDR3 relied on the HTBI primer set. One entry per CDR3 protein, called by TCRdb with MiXCR from the multiplex PCR reads. The data contain a few hundred thousand distinct CDR3 sequences, less than 20% of them singletons. Sequenced: blood. The receptors shown here come from a woman aged 18-35 years with Graves' hyperthyroidism.

This clonotype was detected ten times or more. This chain uses TRBV4-1 with TRBJ2-1; 9 bases are shared with TRBD2. The CDR3 has 15 amino acids. V shed 0 bases and J 8 bases; nucleotides not matched to a gene: 5. CDR1 MGHRA and CDR2 YSYEKL come from the germline V gene. Here the CDR3 DNA reads TGCGCCAGCAGCCAAGACGGGACTAGCTTCGATGAGCAGTTCTTC. It specifies CASSQDGTSFDEQFF.

Only a few counts were recorded for this clonotype. The CDR3 DNA sequence: TGCGCCAGCAGCTTGGAGGCAGGGCGGACTTATAATTCACCCCTCCACTTT. Its translation: CASSLEAGRTYNSPLHF. J is TRBJ1-6 and V is TRBV5-1, with TRBD1 as a possible D gene (5 bases). The CDR3 is 17 amino acids. V lost 0 bases to trimming and J lost 4 bases, with 14 bases between them. Looked up from germline, CDR1 is SGHRS and CDR2 is YFSETQ.

This clonotype was detected many times. V and J are TRBV20-1 and TRBJ2-3; 10 nucleotides match TRBD2. J gave up 6 bases and V 4 bases, and 10 bases lay outside the gene matches. CDR3 length: 15 amino acids. CDR1 and CDR2 from the germline V gene are DFQATT and SNEGSKA (reference sequence). The CDR3 is CSAIGWLAGADTQYF. In nucleotides, the CDR3 is TGCAGTGCTATCGGGTGGCTAGCGGGAGCCGATACGCAGTATTTT.

This clonotype has a count of ten or more. The V and J genes are TRBV6-2 or TRBV6-3 and TRBJ2-1, with D uncertain. The germline gives CDR1 MNHEY, CDR2 SVGEGT. This CDR3 region has 14 residues. The V end was cut by 0 bases, the J end by 6 bases, with 9 bases between. The CDR3 region is CASSYSGQVNEQFF. The DNA for the CDR3 is TGTGCCAGCAGTTACTCCGGGCAGGTCAATGAGCAGTTCTTC.

About this clonotype itself: Germline and junction disagree at one end, which may indicate a read error. The chain links TRBV12-3 or TRBV12-4 to TRBJ2-3; maybe TRBD2 (8 bases). The CDR3 contains 15 residues. CDR3 sequence (DNA): TGTGCCAACAGTTTAGGGGGCGGGAGGACAGATACGCAGTATTTT. As protein: CANSLGGGRTDTQYF.

The V call is TRBV5-1, the J call TRBJ2-5, with 8 bases fitting TRBD1. CDR3 length: 15 amino acids. Germline trimming cut 4 bases from V and 4 bases from J; bases unmatched to any gene: 9. Germline values: CDR1 SGHRS, CDR2 YFSETQ. The CDR3 sequence is CASSITTGVGETQYF. CDR3 in DNA: TGCGCCAGCAGCATCACGACAGGGGTGGGAGAGACCCAGTACTTC.

This clonotype appeared a few times. CDR3 in DNA: TGTGCCAGCACCCGCGGGTATAATTCACCCCTCCACTTT. It codes for CASTRGYNSPLHF. J is TRBJ1-6 and V is TRBV27; D unresolved. V was pared by 7 bases and J by 4 bases, with 8 bases between. This CDR3 is built from 13 residues. The germline V gene has CDR1 MNHEY and CDR2 SMNVEV (reference sequence).

This clonotype was seen at least ten times. The chain links TRBV5-8 to TRBJ2-3, with 9 bases aligning to TRBD1. There are 15 residues in the CDR3. Germline CDR1 is SGHTS and CDR2 is YDEGEE. The trim removed 6 bases at V and 3 bases at J, leaving 8 bases unmatched. In DNA, the CDR3 is TGTGCCAGCACAGTAACAGGGGGCCCGACAGATACGCAGTATTTT. Translated: CASTVTGGPTDTQYF.

This clonotype was detected many times. The chain joins TRBV7-9 to TRBJ1-2, with 10 bases lining up with TRBD1. In germline, CDR1 is SEHNR, CDR2 FQNEAQ (reference sequence). With V trimmed by 3 bases and J by 8 bases, 3 bases remained unmatched. This CDR3 region has 13 residues. CDR3: CASSFGTGVGYTF. The CDR3 DNA is TGTGCCAGCAGCTTTGGGACAGGGGTCGGCTACACCTTC.

The chain uses TRBV7-6 and TRBJ2-3; D remains unclear. The CDR3 is 16 residues long. The germline CDR1 and CDR2 sequences are SGHVS and FNYEAQ. V lost 2 bases and J lost 1, with 13 bases in between. CDR3 in DNA: TGTGCCAGCAGCTTAAAAGTGCCGGTTGGCACAGATACGCAGTATTTT. Protein sequence: CASSLKVPVGTDTQYF.

This clonotype was observed many times. This sequence joins TRBV6-1 and TRBJ2-7, with 8 bases lining up with TRBD1. CDR3 length equals 15 residues. J gave up 6 bases and V 7 bases, and 14 bases lay outside the gene matches. Germline-derived CDR1 and CDR2 are MNHNS and SASEGT. The CDR3 protein is CASNLRRDRWGEQYF. CDR3 DNA: TGTGCCAGCAACCTACGAAGGGACAGGTGGGGCGAGCAGTACTTC.

Notes on this clonotype: A much more abundant neighbour one base away suggests this may be a read error. The rearrangement links TRBV12-3 or TRBV12-4 to TRBJ1-2, with D hard to call. CDR3 size: 14 residues. Trimming left V 3 bases short and J 2 bases short, with 10 bases between. Here the CDR3 DNA reads TGTGCCAGCAGTTTCGACATATGGAACTATGGCTACACCTTC. It encodes CASSFDIWNYGYTF.

This clonotype occurred a few times. V gene TRBV18 combines with J gene TRBJ1-3, with D tentatively TRBD1 (5 bases). The CDR3 is made up of 18 amino acids. With 3 bases removed from V and 0 bases from J, the gap between germline ends came to 18 bases. The germline V gene has CDR1 KGHSH and CDR2 LQKENI. DNA of the CDR3: TGTGCCAGCTCACCTCTCATCATCGACAGCCGCTCTGGAAACACCATATATTTT. It yields the protein CASSPLIIDSRSGNTIYF.

This chain links TRBV4-1 with TRBJ2-7, with D possibly TRBD1 on 6 matching bases. The length of the CDR3 is 15 residues. V was shortened by 3 bases and J by 0 bases, with 12 bases between the two germline ends. Looked up from germline, CDR1 is MGHRA and CDR2 is YSYEKL. The CDR3 protein is CASSHDRTVSYEQYF. In nucleotides, the CDR3 is TGCGCCAGCAGCCATGACCGGACAGTCTCCTACGAGCAGTACTTC.

This clonotype showed up many times. The rearrangement links TRBV11-2 to TRBJ1-6; 7 nucleotides align to TRBD1. There are 14 residues in the CDR3. V trimming: 3 bases; J trimming: 7 bases; junction bases outside the gene matches: 3. Germline assignment: CDR1 SGHAT and CDR2 FQNNGV. CDR3 coding DNA: TGTGCCAGCAGCTTGGGACAGTCCAATTCACCCCTCCACTTT. Translating it yields CASSLGQSNSPLHF.

This clonotype has a handful of counts. V usage is TRBV7-3 and J usage is TRBJ1-4; 8 bases are shared with TRBD1. V shed 4 bases, J shed 3 bases, and the junction held 7 bases outside the gene matches. CDR3 length: 16 residues. CDR1 and CDR2 (germline): SGHTA, FQGTGA. The CDR3 DNA reads as TGTGCCAGCAGCTCCACGACAGGGGCGGCTAATGAAAAACTGTTTTTT. Translated, it gives CASSSTTGAANEKLFF.

In DNA form, the CDR3 reads TGTGCCAGCAGTTGGCAGGATAGCAATCAGCCCCAGCATTTT. Its translation: CASSWQDSNQPQHF. The genes are TRBV12-3 or TRBV12-4 and TRBJ1-5, with unresolved D. The ends were cut back, 4 bases at V and 0 bases at J, with 7 bases in the middle. CDR3 size: 14 residues.

The sample holds a few counts of this clonotype. The rearrangement joins TRBV7-8 to TRBJ1-2; no clear D gene. The CDR3 totals 13 residues. Germline V gene lookup returns CDR1 SGHVS and CDR2 FQNEAQ. V was trimmed by 5 bases and J by 8 bases, leaving 15 bases between them. The CDR3 DNA is TGTGCCAGCAGCACGCGGACCGGAGGAGGCTACACCTTC. It yields the protein CASSTRTGGGYTF. Full variable domain (rest looked up from reference TRBV7-8 and TRBJ1-2): GAGVSQSPRYKVAKRGQDVALRCDPISGHVSLFWYQQALGQGPEFLTYFQNEAQLDKSGLPSDRFFAERPEGSVSTLKIQRTQQEDSAVYLCASSTRTGGGYTFGSGTRLTVV.

This clonotype was seen ten or more times. This chain connects TRBV20-1 to TRBJ1-2; TRBD1 might be the D (5 bases). The germline gives CDR1 DFQATT, CDR2 SNEGSKA (reference sequence). The V gene lost 6 bases and the J gene lost 3 bases, with 23 bases spanning the gap. The CDR3 runs 16 residues. The CDR3 DNA is TGCAGTGCCCCTTCTCTGGTCGGGGCGGTGGACTATGGCTACACCTTC. Translation: CSAPSLVGAVDYGYTF.

The genes are TRBV12-3 or TRBV12-4 and TRBJ1-1, with 7 bases lining up with TRBD1. The CDR3 consists of 15 residues. The V gene end was trimmed by 8 bases and the J gene end by 3 bases; junction bases not matched to a gene: 12. This chain's CDR3 is CASRFDRVFDTEAFF. CDR3 DNA sequence: TGTGCCAGCCGATTTGACAGGGTCTTTGACACTGAAGCTTTCTTT.

The J gene is TRBJ2-7, the V gene TRBV20-1, with 9 bases matching TRBD2. Germline values: CDR1 DFQATT, CDR2 SNEGSKA (reference sequence). The V gene end was trimmed by 6 bases and the J gene end by 0 bases; junction bases not matched to a gene: 6. There are 14 residues in the CDR3. The CDR3: CSALTSGSSYEQYF. The CDR3, as DNA: TGCAGTGCACTGACTAGCGGAAGCTCCTACGAGCAGTACTTC.

The V and J genes are TRBV29-1 and TRBJ1-1, with D perhaps TRBD1 (6 bases). In germline, CDR1 is SQVTM, CDR2 ANQGSEA. The CDR3 extends over 14 amino acids. V gave up 7 bases and J gave up 0 bases, with 15 bases separating them. This CDR3 reads CSAIKQGLNTEAFF. CDR3 DNA sequence: TGCAGCGCAATAAAACAGGGCCTGAACACTGAAGCTTTCTTT.

This clonotype was counted many times. This chain links TRBV6-2 or TRBV6-3 with TRBJ2-7; no clear D gene. The CDR3 runs 13 residues. V was trimmed by 2 bases and J by 7 bases, leaving 12 bases between them. Germline-derived CDR1 and CDR2 are MNHEY and SVGEGT. CDR3 in amino acids: CASSYQDPWEQYF. CDR3 coding DNA: TGTGCCAGCAGTTACCAGGATCCCTGGGAGCAGTACTTC.

V gene TRBV20-1 combines with J gene TRBJ2-7; D perhaps matches TRBD2 (6 bases). The CDR3 totals 15 residues. Germline assignment: CDR1 DFQATT and CDR2 SNEGSKA (reference sequence). V was pared by 0 bases and J by 0 bases, with 12 bases between. The CDR3 DNA reads as TGCAGTGCTAGAGACCCAGCTAGCGACTCCTACGAGCAGTACTTC. Amino acids: CSARDPASDSYEQYF.

At least ten counts were recorded for this clonotype. This rearrangement joins TRBV6-1 to TRBJ2-1, with a possible D match to TRBD2 (7 bases). This CDR3 contains 14 residues. Germline V gene sequence: CDR1 MNHNS, CDR2 SASEGT. Trimming took 0 bases from V and 7 from J, leaving 10 bases between them. CDR3 bases: TGTGCCAGCAGTGAAGCGGGGGGGGCGAATGAGCAGTTCTTC. Translation gives CASSEAGGANEQFF.